A selection of T cell receptor beta chains follows, all from one sample in a study of vaccination and CD4 T cells after COVID-19. Their antigens remain unidentified. A single record per CDR3 protein comes from TCRdb applying MiXCR to the PCR reads. This table has around 11,000 distinct CDR3 sequences, approximately 40% appearing once. The sequenced material came from CD4+ T cells from blood, cultured in vitro. Receptor source: a human donor who had recovered from COVID-19. The CDR3 runs from the conserved cysteine through the conserved F or W. Fields, in order: V gene, CDR3 length, J gene, CDR3 protein.

TRBV27	12	TRBJ1-4	CASSLTGEKLFF
TRBV15	13	TRBJ2-5	CATRQGIGETQYF
TRBV10-3	14	TRBJ1-5	CAISGQHSNQPQHF
TRBV24-1	16	TRBJ2-5	CATSAKGAKIQETQYF
TRBV5-1	15	TRBJ1-2	CASSGGARANYGYTF
TRBV27	18	TRBJ2-7	CASGLISGGGATIYEQYF
TRBV7-2	12	TRBJ2-3	CASSPRKYTQYF
TRBV7-9	15	TRBJ1-3	CASSTQGGSGNTIYF
TRBV6-1	17	TRBJ1-2	CASSLWTGGSLFHGYTF
TRBV5-4	14	TRBJ2-3	CASRLKRESDTQYF
TRBV7-2	13	TRBJ1-5	CASSLRGDQPQHF
TRBV10-3	15	TRBJ2-3	CAIRKQGARGDTQYF
TRBV20-1	13	TRBJ2-3	CSATTSGTDTQYF
TRBV20-1	13	TRBJ1-3	CSAPGLFRNTIYF
TRBV7-6	15	TRBJ2-1	CASSKWRGNVNEQFF
TRBV10-3	14	TRBJ1-5	CAISEGGAGQPQHF
TRBV28	15	TRBJ2-3	CASSPIRGSTDTQYF
TRBV7-9	15	TRBJ2-1	CASSKGTGMRSEQFF
TRBV10-1	15	TRBJ2-7	CASSDKGALGYEQYF
TRBV19	13	TRBJ2-2	CASRGRSTGELFF
TRBV20-1	14	TRBJ2-7	CSARVTEVSYEQYF
TRBV11-3	16	TRBJ2-6	CASRIGQRSGANVLTF
TRBV27	15	TRBJ2-7	CASSLLSGSPYEQYF
TRBV6-1	14	TRBJ2-1	CASSLAASYNEQFF
TRBV20-1	17	TRBJ1-5	CSARDMAGGKGNQPQHF
TRBV20-1	15	TRBJ2-5	CSAGGPAGVEETQYF
TRBV6-1	12	TRBJ1-6	CASSGDRFTLHF
TRBV6-1	15	TRBJ1-4	CASRISGLANEKLFF
TRBV19	15	TRBJ2-2	CASSGTSGGAGELFF
TRBV24-1	15	TRBJ2-3	CATSDSARAADTQYF
TRBV6-1	13	TRBJ2-7	CASRTPGSYEQYF